This entry is about one T cell receptor (beta chain). Antigen specificity is unknown. The repertoire was sequenced with immunoSEQ multiplex PCR; TCRdb's copy has only in-frame clones and lacks some. The sample consists of 2 million to 2.5 million clones, 80% to 95% of them appearing once. This specimen comes from a study of shared clonotypes between healthy human individuals. Study-wide results and caveats: Compared with memory subsets, naive subsets generally had larger estimated richness.

The CDR3 runs to 12 residues. Germline assignment: CDR1 LNHDA and CDR2 SQIVND (reference sequence). Trimming removed 0 bases at V and 12 bases at J, with 9 bases between. The source is a man aged 18 to 30 in good health. Some clones in this sample may be carry-over from other donors' samples. The rearrangement joins TRBV19 to TRBJ2-1; D not certain. Sequencing input: naive CD4+ T cells from PBMCs. Subset described: CD45RA+ positively selected. Written as DNA, the CDR3 is TGTGCCAGTAGTATAGAGAGCAGGAGGCAGTTCTTC. This translates into CASSIESRRQFF.